This TCR beta chain was retrieved from a study of radiotherapy plus CTLA-4 blockade in lung cancer. Study findings and constraints: Peripheral blood showed expansion of tumor-derived TCR clones after radiotherapy and ipilimumab.

Only in-frame clones appear in the TCRdb table, and some are missing; sequencing was by immunoSEQ multiplex PCR. The sample has 70,000 to 95,000 clones, 85% to 90% seen once. Regarding this clone: Its target is not known.

The CDR3 runs 12 residues. Germline CDR1 reads GTSNPN; CDR2 reads SVGIG (reference sequence). V dropped 6 bases and J dropped 7 bases, with 15 bases sitting between them. This receptor was obtained from a human donor with non-small cell lung cancer that progressed on radiotherapy plus ipilimumab. The chain combines TRBV30 with TRBJ1-1; D not certain. Specimen: peripheral blood, collected from a patient treated with radiotherapy plus ipilimumab. CDR3 in DNA: TGTGCCTGTACTTGGTCGACGGTTGAAGCTTTCTTT. The encoded protein is CACTWSTVEAFF.